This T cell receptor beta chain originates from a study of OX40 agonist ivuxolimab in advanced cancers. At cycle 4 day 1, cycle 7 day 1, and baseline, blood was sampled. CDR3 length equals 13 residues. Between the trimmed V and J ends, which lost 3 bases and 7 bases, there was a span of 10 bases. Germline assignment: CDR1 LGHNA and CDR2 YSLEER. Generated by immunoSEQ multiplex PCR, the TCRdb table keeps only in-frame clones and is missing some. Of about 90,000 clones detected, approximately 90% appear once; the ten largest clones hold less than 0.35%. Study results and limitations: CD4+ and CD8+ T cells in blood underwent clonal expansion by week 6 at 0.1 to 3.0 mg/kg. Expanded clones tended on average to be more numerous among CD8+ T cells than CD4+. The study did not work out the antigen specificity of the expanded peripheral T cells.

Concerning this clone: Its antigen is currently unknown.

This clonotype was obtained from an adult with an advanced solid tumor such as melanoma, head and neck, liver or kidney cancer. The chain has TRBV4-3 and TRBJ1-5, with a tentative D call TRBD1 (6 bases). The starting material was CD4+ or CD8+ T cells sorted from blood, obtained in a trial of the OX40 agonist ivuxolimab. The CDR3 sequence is CASSQIQGQPQHF. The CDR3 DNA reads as TGCGCCAGCAGCCAGATACAGGGCCAGCCCCAGCATTTT.